Listed below are T cell receptor beta chains from one sample, sequenced in a study of preoperative IRX-2 immunotherapy in early breast cancer. Measured with immunoSEQ multiplex PCR; TCRdb has only the in-frame clones, and not every one. The sample yields fewer than 70,000 clones, approximately 93% seen once. Sampling was conducted from a patient treated with IRX-2 immunotherapy. The receptor set was obtained from a human donor with breast cancer. Both conserved end residues are part of each CDR3. Each record gives: CDR3 DNA, CDR3 protein, V gene, D gene, clone size, J gene. A D gene is named only where the DNA matches it firmly. The size entry is marked missing in some rows and otherwise reads once, few, many or a size class.

cdr3_nt: TGCAGCGTTGGGGAGGGAGGCACTGAAGCTTTCTTT
cdr3_aa: CSVGEGGTEAFF
v_call: TRBV29-1
d_call: -
clone_size: -
j_call: TRBJ1-1

cdr3_nt: TGTGCCAGCAGCGTTAGCGGAGGGTCACTTCATACGCAGTATTTT
cdr3_aa: CASSVSGGSLHTQYF
v_call: TRBV9
d_call: -
clone_size: -
j_call: TRBJ2-3

cdr3_nt: TGTGCCAGCAGCCCGTCCTGGACAGAGGAAGAGACCCAGTACTTC
cdr3_aa: CASSPSWTEEETQYF
v_call: TRBV7-9
d_call: -
clone_size: once
j_call: TRBJ2-5

cdr3_nt: TGTGCCAGCAGTCCAACCGGGAACTCGAATGGCTACACCTTC
cdr3_aa: CASSPTGNSNGYTF
v_call: TRBV6-6
d_call: -
clone_size: -
j_call: TRBJ1-2

cdr3_nt: TGTGCCAGCAGATTCGGACAGCAGCCCTACGAGCAGTACTTC
cdr3_aa: CASRFGQQPYEQYF
v_call: TRBV2
d_call: -
clone_size: once
j_call: TRBJ2-7

cdr3_nt: TGTGCCAGTAGTGGTAGCAATCAGCCCCAGCATTTT
cdr3_aa: CASSGSNQPQHF
v_call: TRBV19
d_call: -
clone_size: -
j_call: TRBJ1-5

cdr3_nt: TGTGCCAGCACCTTAGCGGGAGGCGCCTACAATGAGCAGTTCTTC
cdr3_aa: CASTLAGGAYNEQFF
v_call: TRBV5-4
d_call: TRBD2
clone_size: -
j_call: TRBJ2-1

cdr3_nt: TGTGCCAGTAATGCGTGGGGGGAAGACAACACTGAAGCTTTCTTT
cdr3_aa: CASNAWGEDNTEAFF
v_call: TRBV19
d_call: -
clone_size: -
j_call: TRBJ1-1

cdr3_nt: TGCAGCGTTGATCTAGCGGGGTACCAAGAGACCCAGTACTTC
cdr3_aa: CSVDLAGYQETQYF
v_call: TRBV29-1
d_call: TRBD2
clone_size: -
j_call: TRBJ2-5

cdr3_nt: TGTGCCAGCAAGTATACGGGACGGAGCTATGGCTACACCTTC
cdr3_aa: CASKYTGRSYGYTF
v_call: TRBV28
d_call: -
clone_size: -
j_call: TRBJ1-2

cdr3_nt: TGTGCCAGCAGCTTACATGCGGGCACCTACGAGCAGTACTTC
cdr3_aa: CASSLHAGTYEQYF
v_call: TRBV11-2
d_call: -
clone_size: -
j_call: TRBJ2-7

cdr3_nt: TGTGCCAGCAGCTTCCTGGGACAGGGCGTAAAAGAGACCCAGTACTTC
cdr3_aa: CASSFLGQGVKETQYF
v_call: TRBV11-2
d_call: TRBD1
clone_size: -
j_call: TRBJ2-5

cdr3_nt: TGTGCCAGTATCGGGGCAAACACTGAAGCTTTCTTT
cdr3_aa: CASIGANTEAFF
v_call: TRBV19
d_call: -
clone_size: -
j_call: TRBJ1-1

cdr3_nt: TGTGCCAGCGATATCACTAGCGGGAGTACCGGGGAGCTGTTTTTT
cdr3_aa: CASDITSGSTGELFF
v_call: TRBV2
d_call: TRBD2
clone_size: -
j_call: TRBJ2-2

cdr3_nt: TGCGCCAGCAGCGCATTACAGGGTGATATATCTGAAGCTTTCTTT
cdr3_aa: CASSALQGDISEAFF
v_call: TRBV5-1
d_call: -
clone_size: -
j_call: TRBJ1-1

cdr3_nt: TGTGCCAGCGGACCCAGGGGGGTTGGGTCCTACGAGCAGTACTTC
cdr3_aa: CASGPRGVGSYEQYF
v_call: TRBV5-4
d_call: -
clone_size: few
j_call: TRBJ2-7

cdr3_nt: TGTGCCAGCAGCTTATTATCACAGCGTGAAGCTTTCTTT
cdr3_aa: CASSLLSQREAFF
v_call: TRBV7-9
d_call: -
clone_size: -
j_call: TRBJ1-1

cdr3_nt: TGTGCCAGCAGCTTGGGGACAGGGGGCTCCATGCGAGGGAGGCCCCAGCATTTT
cdr3_aa: CASSLGTGGSMRGRPQHF
v_call: TRBV5-5
d_call: TRBD1
clone_size: -
j_call: TRBJ1-5

cdr3_nt: TGTGCCAGCAGTTTCGGGGCGGGGCAGTACTTC
cdr3_aa: CASSFGAGQYF
v_call: TRBV27
d_call: -
clone_size: -
j_call: TRBJ2-7

cdr3_nt: TGTGCCAGCGAATCAACGGGCGAGACCCAGTACTTC
cdr3_aa: CASESTGETQYF
v_call: TRBV2
d_call: -
clone_size: -
j_call: TRBJ2-5

cdr3_nt: TGTGCCAGCAGTTCACCTAGCACCTTCGCGCAGTACTTC
cdr3_aa: CASSSPSTFAQYF
v_call: TRBV27
d_call: -
clone_size: -
j_call: TRBJ2-7

cdr3_nt: TGTGCCAGCAGTGAAGACAGGGACTATGGCTACACCTTC
cdr3_aa: CASSEDRDYGYTF
v_call: TRBV6-1
d_call: -
clone_size: -
j_call: TRBJ1-2

cdr3_nt: TGTGCCAGCAGTTATCCGGCTTATAGGCTAGATGGTGGCACCGGGGAGCTGTTTTTT
cdr3_aa: CASSYPAYRLDGGTGELFF
v_call: TRBV6-9
d_call: -
clone_size: -
j_call: TRBJ2-2

cdr3_nt: TGTGCCAGCAGCCACCCCAGGGGCGGGGGCGGCGAGACCCAGTACTTC
cdr3_aa: CASSHPRGGGGETQYF
v_call: TRBV4-2
d_call: -
clone_size: -
j_call: TRBJ2-5

cdr3_nt: TGTGCCAGCAGTTTGGGCCCGAACACTGAAGCTTTCTTT
cdr3_aa: CASSLGPNTEAFF
v_call: TRBV27
d_call: -
clone_size: once
j_call: TRBJ1-1

cdr3_nt: TGTGCGGAAACAGGGGGCGCGGGAGATACGCAGTATTTT
cdr3_aa: CAETGGAGDTQYF
v_call: TRBV28
d_call: TRBD1
clone_size: few
j_call: TRBJ2-3

cdr3_nt: TGTGCCAGCAGTTCCCCAGCGGGAGCTGAGCAGTTCTTC
cdr3_aa: CASSSPAGAEQFF
v_call: TRBV27
d_call: TRBD2
clone_size: -
j_call: TRBJ2-1

cdr3_nt: TGTGCCAGCAGCTTACCTCAGGGGCGCAGAGAGACCCAGTACTTC
cdr3_aa: CASSLPQGRRETQYF
v_call: TRBV7-3
d_call: -
clone_size: -
j_call: TRBJ2-5

cdr3_nt: TGTGCCAGCAGTTCCGGGACAGGGGGAGTCCCGAGCTATGGCTACACCTTC
cdr3_aa: CASSSGTGGVPSYGYTF
v_call: TRBV5-4
d_call: TRBD1
clone_size: -
j_call: TRBJ1-2

cdr3_nt: TGTGCCAGCACCCCAGGGGGGGGCTTAGATACGCAGTATTTT
cdr3_aa: CASTPGGGLDTQYF
v_call: TRBV6-6
d_call: -
clone_size: -
j_call: TRBJ2-3

cdr3_nt: TGTGCCACCGCAAACTCTGTGTCCACTGAAGCTTTCTTT
cdr3_aa: CATANSVSTEAFF
v_call: TRBV28
d_call: -
clone_size: -
j_call: TRBJ1-1

cdr3_nt: TGTGCCAGCTCAGCGTCGACAGGGGCAAATGAGCAGTTCTTC
cdr3_aa: CASSASTGANEQFF
v_call: TRBV18
d_call: TRBD1
clone_size: -
j_call: TRBJ2-1

cdr3_nt: TGCAGCGTTGAAGAACAGGCTAATGAAAAACTGTTTTTT
cdr3_aa: CSVEEQANEKLFF
v_call: TRBV29-1
d_call: -
clone_size: -
j_call: TRBJ1-4

cdr3_nt: TGCGCCAGCAGCTTGGGGGGACAGCCGGGGGCAGATACGCAGTATTTT
cdr3_aa: CASSLGGQPGADTQYF
v_call: TRBV5-1
d_call: -
clone_size: once
j_call: TRBJ2-3

cdr3_nt: TGTGCCAGCAGCTATCCGTGGCGGGGATCCACAGATACGCAGTATTTT
cdr3_aa: CASSYPWRGSTDTQYF
v_call: TRBV6-6
d_call: -
clone_size: -
j_call: TRBJ2-3

cdr3_nt: TGTGCCAGCAGCCTCTCTAGCGGCACAGATACGCAGTATTTT
cdr3_aa: CASSLSSGTDTQYF
v_call: TRBV6-4
d_call: -
clone_size: -
j_call: TRBJ2-3

cdr3_nt: TGTGCCACCAGCAGAGATGGAGGACAGTGGGCCCAGTACTTC
cdr3_aa: CATSRDGGQWAQYF
v_call: TRBV15
d_call: -
clone_size: -
j_call: TRBJ2-5

cdr3_nt: TGTGCCTGCCACCTCGGAGGGGGGACCGGGGCCAACGTCCTGACTTTC
cdr3_aa: CACHLGGGTGANVLTF
v_call: TRBV30
d_call: -
clone_size: -
j_call: TRBJ2-6

cdr3_nt: TGTGCCTGGAGTGGGACTAGCGGGGTACAAGAGACCCAGTACTTC
cdr3_aa: CAWSGTSGVQETQYF
v_call: TRBV30
d_call: TRBD2
clone_size: -
j_call: TRBJ2-5

cdr3_nt: TGTGCCAGTACCCCGGGTAACACTGAAGCTTTCTTT
cdr3_aa: CASTPGNTEAFF
v_call: TRBV19
d_call: -
clone_size: -
j_call: TRBJ1-1

cdr3_nt: TGTGCCAGCAGCTTATGGACAGGGATTGACAGCAATCAGCCCCAGCATTTT
cdr3_aa: CASSLWTGIDSNQPQHF
v_call: TRBV7-9
d_call: TRBD1
clone_size: -
j_call: TRBJ1-5

cdr3_nt: TGTGCCAGCAGGATCGGCTACGAGCAGTACTTC
cdr3_aa: CASRIGYEQYF
v_call: TRBV2
d_call: -
clone_size: -
j_call: TRBJ2-7

cdr3_nt: TGTGCCAGCACCCGGGACCGGCGGATCACTGAAGCTTTCTTT
cdr3_aa: CASTRDRRITEAFF
v_call: TRBV5-4
d_call: -
clone_size: few
j_call: TRBJ1-1

cdr3_nt: TGTGCCAGCAGTCTGGACAGAAGACACCAGGCCCGCGGGGGGGCCAACGTCCTGACTTTC
cdr3_aa: CASSLDRRHQARGGANVLTF
v_call: TRBV28
d_call: -
clone_size: -
j_call: TRBJ2-6

cdr3_nt: TGTGCCAGCAGCCCGTTAGCGGGGGGGGCCCGGGAGCAGTTCTTC
cdr3_aa: CASSPLAGGAREQFF
v_call: TRBV27
d_call: TRBD2
clone_size: -
j_call: TRBJ2-1

cdr3_nt: TGTGCCAGCAGCCCGGTCGTGAGGACTGAAGCTTTCTTT
cdr3_aa: CASSPVVRTEAFF
v_call: TRBV7-8
d_call: -
clone_size: -
j_call: TRBJ1-1

cdr3_nt: TGTGCCAGCAGCTCCACCAGGAGGGTATACGAGCAGTACTTC
cdr3_aa: CASSSTRRVYEQYF
v_call: TRBV5-6
d_call: -
clone_size: -
j_call: TRBJ2-7

cdr3_nt: TGTGCCAGCTCGTCCGGGACAGGTGGGCAAGAGCAGTACTTC
cdr3_aa: CASSSGTGGQEQYF
v_call: TRBV18
d_call: TRBD1
clone_size: -
j_call: TRBJ2-7

cdr3_nt: TGTGCCAGCAGCATACAGGGGGGCCAAGAGACCCAGTACTTC
cdr3_aa: CASSIQGGQETQYF
v_call: TRBV5-6
d_call: TRBD1
clone_size: few
j_call: TRBJ2-5

cdr3_nt: TGTGCCAGCAGCTTAGCGCCAGGCCTCCCAGATACGCAGTATTTT
cdr3_aa: CASSLAPGLPDTQYF
v_call: TRBV7-2
d_call: -
clone_size: -
j_call: TRBJ2-3

cdr3_nt: TGTGCCAGCAGTTTAAGGATTGGTGGACAGGGGTTCTTAGATACGCAGTATTTT
cdr3_aa: CASSLRIGGQGFLDTQYF
v_call: TRBV27
d_call: TRBD1
clone_size: -
j_call: TRBJ2-3

cdr3_nt: TGTGCCAGCAGTGAAAGGGTGACAAGGTATGGCTACACCTTC
cdr3_aa: CASSERVTRYGYTF
v_call: TRBV6-1
d_call: -
clone_size: -
j_call: TRBJ1-2

cdr3_nt: TGTGCCAGTAGTATAGGAGCGGTGGAAGCTTTCTTT
cdr3_aa: CASSIGAVEAFF
v_call: TRBV19
d_call: -
clone_size: -
j_call: TRBJ1-1

cdr3_nt: TGTGCCAGCAGCGCGCGGGCGGGGGGCCCAGATACGCAGTATTTT
cdr3_aa: CASSARAGGPDTQYF
v_call: TRBV13
d_call: TRBD2
clone_size: -
j_call: TRBJ2-3

cdr3_nt: TGTGCCAGCAGTGACTATTTGGGGGGGCAGGGTCCTGAAGCTTTCTTT
cdr3_aa: CASSDYLGGQGPEAFF
v_call: TRBV6-4
d_call: -
clone_size: -
j_call: TRBJ1-1

cdr3_nt: TGTGCCAGCAGCTCGAAGCGGGGGGGCCAAAATGAGCAGTTCTTC
cdr3_aa: CASSSKRGGQNEQFF
v_call: TRBV11-2
d_call: TRBD2
clone_size: -
j_call: TRBJ2-1

cdr3_nt: TGTGCCAGCAGTTCCCGCAAGAGGACAGGGGTTGATCAGCCCCAGCATTTT
cdr3_aa: CASSSRKRTGVDQPQHF
v_call: TRBV28
d_call: TRBD1
clone_size: -
j_call: TRBJ1-5

cdr3_nt: TGTGCCAGCAGAGGGCGGGCAGGGACGAACAATGAGCAGTTCTTC
cdr3_aa: CASRGRAGTNNEQFF
v_call: TRBV28
d_call: -
clone_size: -
j_call: TRBJ2-1